The 20 T cell receptor beta chains below come from one sample, sequenced in a study of CD8+ T cells in alopecia areata. RNA extraction and reverse transcription yielded cDNA as sequencing template. The table came from immunoSEQ multiplex PCR; TCRdb's copy has only in-frame clones and leaves some out. The sample consists of around 180,000 clones, over 55% of them appearing once. The treatment: oral pan-JAK inhibitor, 5-10 mg twice daily. Sample: CD4+ T cells sorted from blood, taken at week 24, from a patient treated with tofacitinib. The receptors stem from a human donor with alopecia areata.

The CDR3 nucleotides are TGTGCCAGCTCACCATCAGGGGGCGAGGGCTACACCTTC. Translating gives CASSPSGGEGYTF. This chain links TRBV18 with TRBJ1-2; TRBD1 aligns across 8 bases. The trim removed 2 bases at V and 8 bases at J, leaving 4 bases unmatched. The CDR3 runs to 13 residues. The germline V gene has CDR1 KGHSH and CDR2 LQKENI.

V is TRBV7-2 and J is TRBJ1-1; D is uncertain. There are 14 residues in the CDR3. Germline V CDR1 and CDR2: SGHTA, FQGNSA. V shed 2 bases and J shed 3 bases, with 10 bases lying between them. CDR3: CASSLSVQDTEAFF. The CDR3 region has the DNA TGTGCCAGCAGCTTAAGTGTTCAAGACACTGAAGCTTTCTTT.

DNA of the CDR3: TGTGCCAGCAGCTCTCTAGGGACTAGCGGGGGTTTGGAGCAGTTCTTC. Encoded protein: CASSSLGTSGGLEQFF. The genes are TRBV11-2 and TRBJ2-1; TRBD2 agrees at 14 bases. With V trimmed by 4 bases and J by 10 bases, 9 bases remained unmatched. The CDR3 totals 16 residues. Germline V gene lookup returns CDR1 SGHAT and CDR2 FQNNGV.

This clone was counted a single time. The chain uses TRBV4-3 and TRBJ2-7, with a possible D match to TRBD2 (5 bases). The ends were cut back, 4 bases at V and 3 bases at J, with 16 bases in the middle. The CDR3 contains 15 residues. Germline V gives CDR1 LGHNA, CDR2 YSLEER. CDR3: CASSPREGGNYEQYF. DNA for the CDR3: TGCGCCAGCAGCCCCCGTGAGGGTGGTAACTACGAGCAGTACTTC.

Turning to this clone: Other nucleotide sequences in the sample specify the same CDR3. This chain connects TRBV7-2 to TRBJ1-6; 7 bases match TRBD1. Germline CDR1 and CDR2: SGHTA and FQGNSA. J lost 7 bases, V lost 2 bases, and 2 bases had no gene match. The CDR3 loop spans 14 amino acids. The CDR3 bases are TGTGCCAGCAGCTTACAACAGGGGAATTCACCCCTCCACTTT. Translating gives CASSLQQGNSPLHF. The full variable domain, its missing parts supplied by reference TRBV7-2 and TRBJ1-6, is GAGVSQSPSNKVTEKGKDVELRCDPISGHTALYWYRQSLGQGLEFLIYFQGNSAPDKSGLPSDRFSAERTGGSVSTLTIQRTQQEDSAVYLCASSLQQGNSPLHFGNGTRLTVT.

J is TRBJ1-1 and V is TRBV30, with a tentative D call TRBD1 (5 bases). This CDR3 region has 14 residues. Germline CDR1 reads GTSNPN; CDR2 reads SVGIG (reference sequence). Between the trimmed V and J ends, which lost 0 bases and 5 bases, there was a span of 13 bases. The CDR3 nucleotides read TGTGCCTGGAGTGTAACCAGGGTCGGAACTGAAGCTTTCTTT. Its translation: CAWSVTRVGTEAFF. The variable domain in full, completed from reference TRBV30 and TRBJ1-1, reads SQTIHQWPATLVQPVGSPLSLECTVEGTSNPNLYWYRQAAGRGLQLLFYSVGIGQISSEVPQNLSASRPQDRQFILSSKKLLLSDSGFYLCAWSVTRVGTEAFFGQGTRLTVV.

The chain has TRBV29-1 and TRBJ1-2; D perhaps matches TRBD1 (5 bases). The CDR3 sequence is 12 residues long. The V gene's germline CDR1 is SQVTM and CDR2 ANQGSEA. Trimming cost V 0 bases and J 10 bases, with 12 bases left between them. The CDR3 DNA reads as TGCAGCGTTGAAGACAGGGTTTTTGTCTACACCTTC. This sequence encodes CSVEDRVFVYTF. Variable domain in full (rest from reference TRBV29-1 and TRBJ1-2): SAVISQKPSRDICQRGTSLTIQCQVDSQVTMMFWYRQQPGQSLTLIATANQGSEATYESGFVIDKFPISRPNLTFSTLTVSNMSPEDSSIYLCSVEDRVFVYTFGSGTRLTVV.

V usage is TRBV9 and J usage is TRBJ2-5, with 8 bases that match TRBD2. The germline gives CDR1 SGDLS, CDR2 YYNGEE. J was trimmed by 0 bases and V by 4 bases; bases with no gene match: 5. CDR3 length equals 15 residues. For the CDR3, the DNA is TGTGCCAGCAGCCTGACTAGCGCCCACCAAGAGACCCAGTACTTC. Its translation: CASSLTSAHQETQYF.

Remarks on this clone: In the same sample, other DNA sequences code for this CDR3. The CDR3 DNA reads TGCAGCGTTGAGGACAGGGGTTGGGGAGCTTTCTTT. The encoded protein is CSVEDRGWGAFF. The rearrangement links TRBV29-1 to TRBJ1-1; 9 bases match TRBD1. The CDR3 sequence is 12 residues long. J lost 10 bases, V lost 3 bases, and 6 bases had no gene match. In germline, CDR1 is SQVTM, CDR2 ANQGSEA.

A single count supports this clone. The genes are TRBV5-6 and TRBJ2-2; weak D call: TRBD2 (5 bases). The CDR3 is made up of 15 amino acids. Germline V gene data show CDR1 as SGHDT and CDR2 as YYEEEE. V gave up 4 bases and J gave up 3 bases, with 13 bases separating them. Written as DNA, the CDR3 is TGTGCCAGCAGCCCCGGGGATTCCCACACCGGGGAGCTGTTTTTT. Its translation is CASSPGDSHTGELFF.

V and J are TRBV5-6 and TRBJ2-1; weak D call: TRBD1 (6 bases). The CDR3 extends over 13 amino acids. V shed 1 base and J shed 5 bases, with 7 bases lying between them. Germline loops: CDR1 SGHDT, CDR2 YYEEEE. CDR3 DNA: TGTGCCAGCAGCTTGACAGGGAACAATGAGCAGTTCTTC. Protein: CASSLTGNNEQFF.

In the case of this clone: Within the sample, other DNA sequences also encode this same CDR3. This chain uses TRBV20-1 with TRBJ2-7; D not resolved. Trimming pared 1 base from V and 3 bases from J, leaving 4 bases between. In germline, CDR1 is DFQATT, CDR2 SNEGSKA (reference sequence). The CDR3 covers 11 residues. This CDR3 is CSARVLYEQYF. The CDR3 DNA reads as TGCAGTGCTAGAGTCCTCTACGAGCAGTACTTC.

This clone occurred a few times. The genes are TRBV28 and TRBJ1-3; D not certain. V gave up 8 bases and J gave up 0 bases, with 26 bases separating them. Germline V gives CDR1 MDHEN, CDR2 SYDVKM. The length of the CDR3 is 19 residues. CDR3 residues: CASSVWLDLGRPSGNTIYF. In DNA, the CDR3 is TGTGCCAGCTCAGTTTGGTTGGACCTGGGAAGGCCCTCTGGAAACACCATATATTTT.

A remark on this clone: The same CDR3 can be traced to other DNA sequences in this sample. The chain is built from TRBV29-1 and TRBJ1-1, with no clear D. The CDR3 has 11 amino acids. With 4 bases removed from V and 4 bases from J, the gap between germline ends came to 7 bases. Germline V gene sequence: CDR1 SQVTM, CDR2 ANQGSEA. CDR3 amino acids: CSVVGGTEAFF. Written as DNA, the CDR3 is TGCAGCGTTGTTGGTGGCACTGAAGCTTTCTTT.

This rearrangement joins TRBV5-1 to TRBJ2-6; perhaps TRBD1 as D (6 bases). V lost 2 bases and J 0 bases, leaving 15 bases between the germline ends. Looked up from germline, CDR1 is SGHRS and CDR2 is YFSETQ. The CDR3 has 18 amino acids. DNA of the CDR3: TGCGCCAGCAGCTTATCCGGACAGAGAAGCTCTGGGGCCAACGTCCTGACTTTC. Protein sequence: CASSLSGQRSSGANVLTF.

This chain connects TRBV15 to TRBJ1-2; 9 bases align to TRBD1. This CDR3 has 13 amino acids. After removal of 8 bases from V and 5 bases from J, the junction contained 6 bases not matched to a gene. CDR1 and CDR2 (germline): LNHNV, YYDKDF (reference sequence). The CDR3 nucleotides read TGTGCCACCGCAACACAGGGGGCTTATGGCTACACCTTC. Protein sequence: CATATQGAYGYTF.

The chain joins TRBV6-1 to TRBJ1-5; TRBD1 is a possible D gene (6 bases). The CDR3 has 16 amino acids. Germline V CDR1 and CDR2: MNHNS, SASEGT. The V end lost 4 bases, the J end lost 7 bases, and 20 bases lay between the germline ends. This CDR3 reads CASSASPGAFLQPQHF. Written as DNA, the CDR3 is TGTGCCAGCAGTGCCAGTCCGGGGGCTTTTTTGCAGCCCCAGCATTTT.

In this sample, this clone turned up a few times. This chain links TRBV29-1 with TRBJ2-3; 8 nucleotides match TRBD1. CDR1 is SQVTM and CDR2 is ANQGSEA in the germline V gene. The CDR3 loop spans 14 amino acids. Trimming took 7 bases from V and 0 from J; bases not matched to a gene: 6. The CDR3, as DNA: TGCAGCGCCCGGACAGGGCTTAGCACAGATACGCAGTATTTT. Residues: CSARTGLSTDTQYF.

The chain uses TRBV4-3 and TRBJ1-1, with no clear D. CDR1 and CDR2 (germline): LGHNA, YSLEER. V dropped 3 bases and J dropped 1 base, with 6 bases sitting between them. The CDR3 is 13 residues long. CDR3 nucleotides: TGCGCCAGCAGCCAGCTAGGGAACACTGAAGCTTTCTTT. It yields the protein CASSQLGNTEAFF.

In this sample, this clone turned up a few times. The chain links TRBV29-1 to TRBJ2-1; 8 positions match TRBD2. CDR1 SQVTM and CDR2 ANQGSEA come from the germline V gene. V was clipped by 7 bases and J by 3 bases; unmatched bases: 8. The CDR3 runs to 14 residues. The CDR3 here is CSGNLRGDYNEQFF. DNA of the CDR3: TGCAGCGGAAACCTGCGGGGGGACTACAATGAGCAGTTCTTC.